Sequencing of this T cell receptor (beta chain) was carried out in a study of blood T cell repertoires in COVID-19. As for the study in general: Samples representing acute and convalescent COVID-19 were sourced from the United States, Italy and Spain. PBMCs, B-cell-depleted T cells, or T cells were the source of the cDNA or gDNA that made up the material.

In the study's own analysis: For nucleated cells, counts were estimated from reference gene primer amplification. Assay used: immunoSEQ multiplex PCR; TCRdb lists only in-frame clones, some missing. The V and J calls and clone size were taken over from that table, and D and trimming were inferred from the DNA. Of tens of thousands of clones detected, around 90% appear once; the ten largest clones hold more than 7.5%. The CDR3 has 13 residues. Germline V gives CDR1 LGHDT, CDR2 YNNKEL (reference sequence). Deletions cut 2 bases from V and 2 bases from J, with 6 bases between. Sequences were obtained from peripheral blood. The clonotype comes from a man aged 25 to 40 with acute or convalescent COVID-19. The chain links TRBV3-1 (or the pseudogene TRBV3-2) to TRBJ1-1; D uncertain. The CDR3 bases are TGTGCCAGCAGCCAATTGAGAAACACTGAAGCTTTCTTT. Protein sequence: CASSQLRNTEAFF.